This T cell receptor (beta chain) derives from a study of blood T cell repertoires in COVID-19 (dated by TCRdb to between 2020 and 2021). About the study as a whole: Samples covering the acute and convalescent phases of COVID-19 were provided by collaborators in the United States, Italy and Spain. The prospective study material was composed of cDNA or gDNA derived from T cells, B-cell-depleted T cells, or PBMCs. The dataset comprised deeply sampled blood TCRbeta repertoires from subjects exposed to, actively infected with, or recovered from COVID-19. The repertoires were made available in a free public database intended to serve as a resource for research on the immune response to SARS-CoV-2. The samples were drawn from two sources: the first 160 participants of the ongoing ImmuneRACE study, and 1,000 to 1,500 subjects contributed by 6 global collaborators. Nearly every sample came with metadata listing a de-identified subject ID, COVID-19 status, age in years and sex. Where HLA class I and class II types were available, the types were taken from metadata supplied by the sample provider, not from assay-based typing.

TCRbeta CDR3 regions were amplified from genomic DNA by means of the immunoSEQ Assay, a bias-controlled multiplex PCR. As for the authors' bioinformatics: The number of nucleated cells in each sample was estimated by amplification of reference gene primers within the assay. Sequence reads were collapsed and filtered to measure the absolute abundance of every unique TCRbeta CDR3 rearrangement. For each sample, productive Simpson clonality was calculated by taking the square root of Simpson's diversity index across productive rearrangements. TCRdb provides this immuneACCESS table in a form limited to in-frame rearrangements. Some clones are lacking; in checked studies, under half of them reflect an unresolved V gene, and why the rest are absent is not known. That table supplies the V and J calls and clone size; D and trimming were determined from the DNA. Here the sample has under 200,000 clones; about 86% occur a single time. The top ten hold about 10% of the sample.

With regard to this clone: Its target antigen remains unknown. One base away there is no much larger clone; base qualities are not given.

Study-wide conclusions, independent of this receptor: The amount of clinical and demographic metadata varied by source and participant and was provided uncurated.

Trimming leaves V shorter by 8 bases and J shorter by 1 base, with the junction holding 9 bases beyond the gene matches. Taken from cysteine to phenylalanine, the CDR3 has 15 residues. This entry keeps only the CDR3 DNA: 45 bases, framed from base 1. The germline V gene gives CDR1 as MDHEN and CDR2 as SYDVKM. One collaborating source in Seattle enrolled patients during active infection and followed them longitudinally through the course of disease. The collaborating institutions used their own protocols to collect whole blood in K2EDTA tubes. For TCRbeta analysis, collaborator samples were shipped as frozen whole blood, as isolated PBMCs, or as DNA extracted from either sample type.

The chain was built from TRBV28 and TRBJ2-7; TRBD1 fits 9 bases in the junction. The TCR originated in an older woman with COVID-19, enrolled during active disease. Specimen: peripheral blood. The DNA is TGTGCCAGCTTATACTCCGGGACAGGGTCCTACGAGCAGTACTTC. This encodes CASLYSGTGSYEQYF.